These T cell receptor beta chains were read from a single sample in a study of shared clonotypes between healthy human individuals. Only in-frame clones appear in the TCRdb table, and some are missing; sequencing was by immunoSEQ multiplex PCR. Seen here are nearly 1,000,000 clones, approximately 80% observed once, and the top ten hold over 1.3%. Sequencing was done on a sample of memory CD4+ T cells sorted from blood. The source of these receptors is a man aged 18 to 30 in good health. The CDR3 runs from the conserved cysteine through the conserved F or W. The order of the fields is clone size, D gene, J gene, V gene, CDR3 DNA, CDR3 protein. D genes are given only for firm matches. The size entry is marked missing in some rows and otherwise reads once, few, many or a size class.

- - TRBJ2-3 TRBV5-1 TGCGCCAGCAGCTTAGACCCTTTTCTGAATACAGATGCGCAGTATTTT CASSLDPFLNTDAQYF
- - TRBJ2-1 TRBV6-1 TGTGCCAGCAGCCCCCAGAACAATGAGCAGTTCTTC CASSPQNNEQFF
many - TRBJ2-2 TRBV7-2 TGTGCCAGCACGACGGATACCGGGGAGCTGTTTTTT CASTTDTGELFF
- - TRBJ1-2 TRBV5-5 TGTGCCAGCAGCCCCTGGGCGGGGGCGCAGGAGAGTGGCTACACCTTC CASSPWAGAQESGYTF
- TRBD2 TRBJ2-7 TRBV5-1 TGCGCCAGCAGCTTGAGCGGGGACTCCTACGAGCAGTACTTC CASSLSGDSYEQYF
- TRBD1 TRBJ1-1 TRBV19 TGTGCCAGTAGTATAGTTCAGGGGGCCAGCACTGAAGCTTTCTTT CASSIVQGASTEAFF
few - TRBJ2-7 TRBV7-9 TGTGCCAGCAGCTTAGTTCCGGGGTCCTACGAGCAGTACTTC CASSLVPGSYEQYF
- - TRBJ1-5 TRBV19 TGTGCCAGTAGCACTTCCGGACAGAGCAATCAGCCCCAGCATTTT CASSTSGQSNQPQHF
- TRBD1 TRBJ2-5 TRBV25-1 TGTGCCAGCAGTGAATTGGGGGCAGGGGGATTGGAGACCCAGTACTTC CASSELGAGGLETQYF
once - TRBJ2-3 TRBV5-1 TGCGCCAGCAGCCGCGACCGTCCTAGCACAGATACGCAGTATTTT CASSRDRPSTDTQYF
- TRBD1 TRBJ1-6 TRBV7-2 TGTGCCAGCAGCTCAGGACAGGCTGGCAATTCACCCCTCCACTTT CASSSGQAGNSPLHF
- TRBD2 TRBJ2-1 TRBV7-2 TGTGCCAGCAGCTTACGAAGACTAGCGGGGGTTATTGATTTGAATGAGCAGTTCTTC CASSLRRLAGVIDLNEQFF
- - TRBJ2-7 TRBV7-2 TGTGCCAGCAGCTTAGATCCCGGGTGGAGATCCTACGAGCAGTACTTC CASSLDPGWRSYEQYF
- - TRBJ2-4 TRBV30 TGTGCCTGGAGTCATGTAGCCAAAAACATTCAGTACTTC CAWSHVAKNIQYF
- - TRBJ2-2 TRBV6-5 TGTGCCAGCAGTCGCGGGGGCCAGAACACCGGGGAGCTGTTTTTT CASSRGGQNTGELFF
- - TRBJ2-7 TRBV5-1 TGCGCCAGCAGCTTGAGAGGGGGTTACGAGCAGTACTTC CASSLRGGYEQYF
- - TRBJ1-2 TRBV29-1 TGCAGCGTTGTTCTTTGGGAGGGAGGGAACTATGGCTACACCTTC CSVVLWEGGNYGYTF
few - TRBJ2-7 TRBV6-6 TGTGCCAGCAGTTACTCGAGCTTATCTGGTTCCTACGAGCAGTACTTC CASSYSSLSGSYEQYF
many TRBD2 TRBJ2-3 TRBV9 TGTGCCAGCACCAAATCCCCACTAGCGGGAAAGACAGATACGCAGTATTTT CASTKSPLAGKTDTQYF
- - TRBJ1-1 TRBV6-6 TGTGCCAGCACTCTCATTGGTGAGGGTGAAGCTTTCTTT CASTLIGEGEAFF
- TRBD1 TRBJ2-1 TRBV11-3 TGTGCCAGCAGCACGGGGACAGGGGGCGCGGAGCAGTTCTTC CASSTGTGGAEQFF
few - TRBJ2-5 TRBV11-3 TGTGCCAGCAGCTCCAGCGGGGAGACCCAGTACTTC CASSSSGETQYF
few - TRBJ1-6 TRBV5-4 TGTGCCAGCAGCTGGGGGGGGACATTAAATTCACCCCTCCACTTT CASSWGGTLNSPLHF
- TRBD1 TRBJ2-7 TRBV25-1 TGTGCCAGCAGTGAAGTGACCGGGACAGGGGGGAACGAGCAGTACTTC CASSEVTGTGGNEQYF
- TRBD1 TRBJ1-6 TRBV5-1 TGCGCCAGCAGCCTTACCGGGACAGGGGGCGTATCACCCCTCCACTTT CASSLTGTGGVSPLHF
once - TRBJ1-1 TRBV2 TGTGCCAGCAGTGATCAAGCTAACACTGAAGCTTTCTTT CASSDQANTEAFF
- - TRBJ2-5 TRBV20-1 TGCAGTGCTATGGAGTTGGAGACCCAGTACTTC CSAMELETQYF
once - TRBJ2-5 TRBV18 TGTGCCAGCTCACCACCTATCTATGAGACCCAGTACTTC CASSPPIYETQYF
- - TRBJ2-1 TRBV7-9 TGTGCCAGCAGCCCCGGGGTCGGAAGCGAGCAGTTCTTC CASSPGVGSEQFF
- - TRBJ2-7 TRBV7-9 TGTGCCAGCAGCTTAATCCCCGGTAGCGTAAGCTCCTACGAGCAGTACTTC CASSLIPGSVSSYEQYF
- TRBD1 TRBJ2-7 TRBV6-1 TGTGCCAGCACCCCCGGGACAGGGGGCGGCAACGAGCAGTACTTC CASTPGTGGGNEQYF
- - TRBJ2-4 TRBV6-6 TGTGCCAGCAGCCCAGGAGGAAACATTCAGTACTTC CASSPGGNIQYF
- - TRBJ2-4 TRBV25-1 TGTGCCAGCAGTGAAGGGAACTTAATAGCCAAAAACATTCAGTACTTC CASSEGNLIAKNIQYF
- - TRBJ2-6 TRBV5-6 TGTGCCAGCAGCCCGCAGCGATCTGGGGCCAACGTCCTGACTTTC CASSPQRSGANVLTF
- TRBD2 TRBJ2-3 TRBV9 TGTGCCAGCAGCCGGGACGAAGGGAGGGCAGATACGCAGTATTTT CASSRDEGRADTQYF